Each of the 2 T cell receptor beta chains below was sequenced from the same sample in a study of immune evolution from preneoplasia to lung adenocarcinoma. The assay was immunoSEQ multiplex PCR, and TCRdb's table has in-frame clones only and misses some. The sample has roughly 6,600 clones, approximately 80% seen once. The material sequenced was FFPE lung adenocarcinoma in situ tissue. The receptors come from a person between 55 and 80 years old with lung adenocarcinoma.

This clone is medium-sized in the sample. The J gene is TRBJ2-7, the V gene TRBV10-2; 8 bases map to TRBD1. Germline V gene sequence: CDR1 WSHSY, CDR2 SAAADI. V lost 6 bases to trimming and J lost 3 bases; unmatched junction nucleotides: 10. This CDR3 region has 15 residues. In nucleotides, the CDR3 is TGCGCCAGCAGGGACGGACAGGGTTCCGTCTACGAGCAGTACTTC. It encodes CASRDGQGSVYEQYF.

The gene calls are TRBV10-3 and TRBJ2-1; 8 positions agree with TRBD1. J gave up 4 bases and V 8 bases, and 7 bases lay outside the gene matches. This CDR3 comprises 14 residues. The V gene's germline CDR1 is ENHRY and CDR2 SYGVKD. CDR3 in amino acids: CAIGQGGVYNEQFF. CDR3 nucleotide sequence: TGTGCCATCGGACAGGGCGGCGTATACAATGAGCAGTTCTTC.